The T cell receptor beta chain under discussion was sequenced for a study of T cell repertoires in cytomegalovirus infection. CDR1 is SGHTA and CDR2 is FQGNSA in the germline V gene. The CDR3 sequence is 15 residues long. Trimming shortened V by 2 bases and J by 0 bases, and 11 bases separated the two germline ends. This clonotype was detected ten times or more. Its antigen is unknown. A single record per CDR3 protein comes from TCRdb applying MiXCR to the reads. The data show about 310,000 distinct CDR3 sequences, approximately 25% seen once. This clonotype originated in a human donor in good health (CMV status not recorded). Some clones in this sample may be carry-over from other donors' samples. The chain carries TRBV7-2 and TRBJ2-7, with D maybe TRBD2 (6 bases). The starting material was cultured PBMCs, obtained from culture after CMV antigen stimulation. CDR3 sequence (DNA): TGTGCCAGCAGCTTACAAGGAGGGACCTCCTACGAGCAGTACGTC. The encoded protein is CASSLQGGTSYEQYV.